This T cell receptor beta chain was captured in a study of immune cell composition in non-small cell lung cancer. Study results and limitations: Tumour-associated clones >0.5% occurred in roughly a third of adenocarcinomas, less than 80% of squamous. Tumour TCR-beta clonality was not significantly tied to smoking pack-years.

Of note for this clone: Its antigen is undetermined.

Germline V gives CDR1 LNHDA, CDR2 SQIVND (reference sequence). The length of the CDR3 is 14 residues. V lost 5 bases and J lost 9, with 17 bases in between. The method was immunoSEQ multiplex PCR; TCRdb's version includes in-frame clones alone and lacks a portion of them. This table has about 2,500 clones, roughly 80% appearing once. This chain uses TRBV19 with TRBJ2-1; D is unresolved. The receptor's source is a human donor with non-small cell lung cancer. Sequencing was done on a sample of lung tumor tissue. CDR3 nucleotides: TGTGCCAGTAGTTTCCGTACCATAGCATCTGAGCAGTTCTTC. Protein: CASSFRTIASEQFF.